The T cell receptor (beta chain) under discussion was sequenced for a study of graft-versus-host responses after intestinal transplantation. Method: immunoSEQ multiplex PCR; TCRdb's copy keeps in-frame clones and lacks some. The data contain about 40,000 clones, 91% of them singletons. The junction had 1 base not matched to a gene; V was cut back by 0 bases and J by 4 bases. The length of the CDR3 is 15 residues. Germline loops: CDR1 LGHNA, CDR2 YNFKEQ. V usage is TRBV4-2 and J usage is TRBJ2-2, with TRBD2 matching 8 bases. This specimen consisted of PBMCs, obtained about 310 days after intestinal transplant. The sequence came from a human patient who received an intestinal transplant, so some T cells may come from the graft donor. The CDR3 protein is CASSQELAVTGELFF. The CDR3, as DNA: TGTGCCAGCAGCCAAGAACTAGCGGTCACCGGGGAGCTGTTTTTT.